This T cell receptor beta chain was obtained from a study of cytomegalovirus exposure and HLA in healthy donors. The CDR3 sequence is 12 residues long. Germline V gene sequence: CDR1 SGDLS, CDR2 YYNGEE. V was shortened by 0 bases and J by 7 bases, with 7 bases between the two germline ends. This clone was detected once. The PCR made use of 60 Vbeta and 13 Jbeta primers. Here immunoSEQ multiplex PCR was the method, and the copy in TCRdb shows in-frame clones only, minus some. The table includes around 110,000 clones, 65% to 80% detected once. The sample consisted of PBMCs. This sequence originates from a male donor in good health and CMV-seropositive. The chain recombines TRBV9 with TRBJ1-2; D is unresolved. The CDR3 bases are TGTGCCAGCAGCGTAGCTCGGGGTGGCTACACCTTC. Protein sequence: CASSVARGGYTF.